This T cell receptor (beta chain) was recovered during a study of control samples from healthy donors and cancer patients. The germline gives CDR1 SGHTA, CDR2 FQGNSA. V was pared by 3 bases and J by 2 bases, with 13 bases of the junction left unmatched. The CDR3 has 17 amino acids. Produced via immunoSEQ multiplex PCR; TCRdb's table is partial and in-frame only. The table lists under 200,000 clones, 94% of them singletons. This TCR was recovered from a woman in her forties in good health. The source material was blood. The rearrangement uses TRBV7-2 and TRBJ2-7, with 7 bases fitting TRBD2. The CDR3 protein is CASSFLSGASGAYEQYF. CDR3 nucleotides: TGTGCCAGCAGCTTCTTGTCTGGGGCTAGCGGTGCCTACGAGCAGTACTTC.